This paragraph reports one TCR beta chain. Its antigen is as yet unknown. The record originates from a study of cytomegalovirus exposure and HLA in healthy donors. V shed 3 bases and J 7 bases; nucleotides not matched to a gene: 9. This CDR3 contains 15 residues. CDR1 and CDR2 (germline): MGHDK, SYGVNS. PCR involved 60 Vbeta and 13 Jbeta primers. Sequenced by immunoSEQ multiplex PCR; TCRdb stores in-frame clones only, minus some. The data show roughly 100,000 clones, roughly three quarters seen once. Study results and limitations: Most CMV-associated TCR beta chains appeared HLA-restricted in a later analysis.

The chain joins TRBV25-1 to TRBJ2-1; 7 bases map to TRBD2. The source of this sequence is a young man in good health and CMV-seronegative. Input material: PBMCs. The CDR3 DNA reads as TGTGCCAGCAGTGAGGAGGGAGGGCCTCGGAATGAGCAGTTCTTC. Amino acids: CASSEEGGPRNEQFF.